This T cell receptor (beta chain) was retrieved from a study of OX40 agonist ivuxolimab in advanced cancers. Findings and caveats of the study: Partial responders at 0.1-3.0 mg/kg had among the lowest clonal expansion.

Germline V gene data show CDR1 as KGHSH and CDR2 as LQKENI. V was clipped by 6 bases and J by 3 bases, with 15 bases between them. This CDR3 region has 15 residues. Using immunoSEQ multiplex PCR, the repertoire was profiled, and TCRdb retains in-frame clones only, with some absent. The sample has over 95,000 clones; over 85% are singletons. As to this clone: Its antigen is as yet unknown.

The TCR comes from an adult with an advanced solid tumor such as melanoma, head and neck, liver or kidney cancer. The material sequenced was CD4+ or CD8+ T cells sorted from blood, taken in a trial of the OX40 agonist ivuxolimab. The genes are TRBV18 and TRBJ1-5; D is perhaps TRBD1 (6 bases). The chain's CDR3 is CASSPGVDFNQPQHF. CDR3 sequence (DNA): TGTGCCAGCTCTCCAGGGGTTGACTTCAATCAGCCCCAGCATTTT.